This record looks at one T cell receptor beta chain sequence and its context. Its antigen has not been determined. No qualities accompany the bases; no much larger clone lies one base away. The trial excluded patients who had a history of autoimmune disease or were on systemic immunosuppression. Peripheral blood for TCR sequencing was collected from all dose cohorts at baseline, on cycle 4 day 1, and on cycle 7 day 1. Samples were obtained from an open-label, multicenter, first-in-human phase I dose-escalation trial of ivuxolimab. Adults with locally advanced or metastatic melanoma, renal cell carcinoma, hepatocellular carcinoma or head and neck squamous cell carcinoma were enrolled in the trial. Before TCR sequencing, CD4+ and CD8+ T cells were separately sorted from peripheral blood. Sequences LNHDA (CDR1) and SQIVND (CDR2) are obtained from the germline V gene (reference sequence). There are 13 amino acids in the CDR3, from cysteine to phenylalanine inclusive. Of all the DNA, just the CDR3 is kept, 39 bases in frame from base 1. V loses 10 bases, J loses 7 bases, and the germline ends lie 19 bases apart.

This record belongs to a study of OX40 agonist ivuxolimab in advanced cancers. Regarding the complete study: The costimulatory receptor OX40 (CD134) was targeted by ivuxolimab, a fully human IgG2 agonistic monoclonal antibody. Intravenous ivuxolimab was administered to patients every 2 weeks at six dose levels: 0.01, 0.1, 0.3, 1.5, 3 and 10 mg/kg. Among the roughly 52 dose-escalation patients, about 19 had hepatocellular carcinoma, 15 or so melanoma, 9 renal cell carcinoma and 9 head and neck cancer. In the dose-escalation cohort, roughly 82% of patients were male, and the mean age was 60 years with a range of about 23 to 79. Prior anti-PD-1, anti-PD-L1 or anti-CTLA-4 therapy was permitted, and checkpoint inhibitors had been received by approximately 39% of dose-escalation patients. Three dose-escalation patients achieved partial responses, one with hepatocellular carcinoma and two with cutaneous melanoma. Peripheral TCRbeta sequencing was intended to test whether TCR sequence diversity was altered and clonal T-cell expansion was caused by ivuxolimab. The paper covers the monotherapy dose-escalation part of the phase I ivuxolimab trial, which included N ≈ 57 patients.

The paper as a whole reports these results and caveats: After ivuxolimab, more expanded clones were found on average in CD8+ T cells than in CD4+ T cells. Which antigens the clonally expanded peripheral T cells were specific for was not determined. Low levels of normalized T-cell clonal expansion were also seen in some patients who did not respond. At doses of 0.1 to 3.0 mg/kg, clonal expansion of both CD4+ and CD8+ T cells in blood was seen between baseline and week 6. Partial responders in the 0.1-3.0 mg/kg groups had among the lowest normalized peripheral clonal expansion, especially among CD8+ T cells.

Genomic DNA was extracted from sorted cells for sequencing of the TCRbeta CDR3 region. TCRbeta CDR3 regions were sequenced using the immunoSEQ Assay. This is the immuneACCESS table as TCRdb keeps it, with only in-frame sequences that have V and J called. A part of the clones is gone; compared with another copy, unresolved V genes explain less than half, and the rest is unexplained. Counted in this sample were 70,000 to 85,000 clones; more than 85% of them appeared once. Of the sample, 0.99% is held by the ten largest clones. Sample: CD4+ or CD8+ T cells sorted from blood, taken in a trial of the OX40 agonist ivuxolimab. The chain uses TRBV19 and TRBJ1-2, with a weak D call of TRBD1 (6 bases match). This clonotype was obtained from an adult with an advanced solid tumor such as melanoma, head and neck, liver or kidney cancer. The CDR3 protein: CATLPRGRRGYTF. The sequenced DNA: TGTGCCACACTCCCACGGGGGCGCCGTGGCTACACCTTC. When the CDR3 is completed using the reference TRBV19 and TRBJ1-2 genes on either side, the full variable domain is DGGITQSPKYLFRKEGQNVTLSCEQNLNHDAMYWYRQDPGQGLRLIYYSQIVNDFQKGDIAEGYSVSREKKESFPLTVTSAQKNPTAFYLCATLPRGRRGYTFGSGTRLTVV.